This section outlines one TCR beta chain sequence together with its context. This record belongs to a study of blood T cell repertoires in COVID-19. Overall study context: Samples taken during acute and convalescent COVID-19 were collected in the United States, Italy and Spain. PBMCs, B-cell-depleted T cells, or T cells were the source of the cDNA or gDNA that made up the material.

This CDR3 spans 15 amino acids. The trim removed 1 base at V and 6 bases at J, leaving 7 bases unmatched. CDR1 is MGHRA and CDR2 is YSYEKL in the germline V gene. In the original processing: Researchers report that nucleated cell counts were estimated from reference gene primer amplification. Here immunoSEQ multiplex PCR was the method, and the copy in TCRdb shows in-frame clones only, minus some. V and J calls plus clone size are reproduced from that table; the DNA served to infer D and trimming. The repertoire holds under 150,000 clones, more than 70% seen once, with about 2.3% in the top ten. The clonotype was recovered from a human donor in a cohort sampled during active COVID-19. The chain joins TRBV4-1 to TRBJ2-7, with TRBD2 matching over 9 bases. The sample taken for sequencing was peripheral blood. The CDR3 nucleotides read TGCGCCAGCAGCCAAGTGGGGCTAGCGGGACGCGAGCAGTACTTC. Its translation is CASSQVGLAGREQYF.